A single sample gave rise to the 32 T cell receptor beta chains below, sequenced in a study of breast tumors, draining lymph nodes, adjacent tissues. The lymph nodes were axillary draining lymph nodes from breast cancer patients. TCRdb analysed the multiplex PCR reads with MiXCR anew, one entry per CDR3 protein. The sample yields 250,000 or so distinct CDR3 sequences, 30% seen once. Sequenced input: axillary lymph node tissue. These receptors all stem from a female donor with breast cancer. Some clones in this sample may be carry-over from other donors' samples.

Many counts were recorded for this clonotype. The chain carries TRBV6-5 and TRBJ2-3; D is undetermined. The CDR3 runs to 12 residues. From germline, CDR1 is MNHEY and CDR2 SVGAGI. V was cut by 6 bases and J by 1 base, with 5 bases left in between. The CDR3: CASSRGTDTQYF. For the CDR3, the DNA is TGTGCCAGCAGCCGCGGCACAGATACGCAGTATTTT.

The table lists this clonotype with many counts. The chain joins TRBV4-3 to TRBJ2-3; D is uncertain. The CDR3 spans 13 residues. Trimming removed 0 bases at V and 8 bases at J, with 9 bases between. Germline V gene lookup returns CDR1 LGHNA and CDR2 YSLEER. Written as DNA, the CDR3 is TGCGCCAGCAGCCAAGATAAAGGCCGTACGCAGTATTTT. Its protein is CASSQDKGRTQYF.

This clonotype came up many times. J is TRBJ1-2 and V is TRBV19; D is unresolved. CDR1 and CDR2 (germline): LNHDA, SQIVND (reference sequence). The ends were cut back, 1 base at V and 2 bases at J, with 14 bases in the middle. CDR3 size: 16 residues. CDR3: CASSIAHGTANYGYTF. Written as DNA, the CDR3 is TGTGCCAGTAGTATAGCTCACGGAACGGCCAACTATGGCTACACCTTC.

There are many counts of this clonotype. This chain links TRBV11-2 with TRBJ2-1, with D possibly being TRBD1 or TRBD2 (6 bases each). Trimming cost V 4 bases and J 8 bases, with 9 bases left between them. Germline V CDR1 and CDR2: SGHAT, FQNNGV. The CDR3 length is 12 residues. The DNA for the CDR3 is TGTGCCAGCAGCTCCCGGGGGCATGAGCAGTTCTTC. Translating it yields CASSSRGHEQFF.

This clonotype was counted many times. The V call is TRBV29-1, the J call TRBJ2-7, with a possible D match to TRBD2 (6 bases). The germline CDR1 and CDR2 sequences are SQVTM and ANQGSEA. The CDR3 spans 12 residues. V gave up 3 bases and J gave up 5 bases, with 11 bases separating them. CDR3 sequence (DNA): TGCAGCGTTGACCGGGGGTCAAACGAGCAGTACTTC. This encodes CSVDRGSNEQYF.

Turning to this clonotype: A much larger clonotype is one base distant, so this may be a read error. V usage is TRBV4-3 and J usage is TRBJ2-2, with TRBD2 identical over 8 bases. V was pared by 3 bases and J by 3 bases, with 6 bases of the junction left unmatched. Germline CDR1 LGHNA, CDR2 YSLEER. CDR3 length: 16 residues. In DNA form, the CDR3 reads TGCGCCAGCAGCCAGGTAGCGGGGACGGACACCGGGGAGCTGTTTTTT. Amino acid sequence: CASSQVAGTDTGELFF.

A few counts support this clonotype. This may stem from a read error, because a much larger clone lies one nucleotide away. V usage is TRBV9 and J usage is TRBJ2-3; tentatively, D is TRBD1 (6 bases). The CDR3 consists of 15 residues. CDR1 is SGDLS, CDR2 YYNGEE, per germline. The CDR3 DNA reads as TGTGCCAGCAGACCTACAGGGTTGAGCACAGATACGCCGTATTTT. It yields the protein CASRPTGLSTDTPYF.

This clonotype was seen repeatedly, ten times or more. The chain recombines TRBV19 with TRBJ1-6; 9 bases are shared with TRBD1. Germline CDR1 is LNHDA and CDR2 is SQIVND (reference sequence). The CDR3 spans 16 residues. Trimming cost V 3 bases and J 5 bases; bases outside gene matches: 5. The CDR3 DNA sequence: TGTGCCAGTAGTATCCCGGGACAGGGTAATAATTCACCCCTCCACTTT. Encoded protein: CASSIPGQGNNSPLHF.

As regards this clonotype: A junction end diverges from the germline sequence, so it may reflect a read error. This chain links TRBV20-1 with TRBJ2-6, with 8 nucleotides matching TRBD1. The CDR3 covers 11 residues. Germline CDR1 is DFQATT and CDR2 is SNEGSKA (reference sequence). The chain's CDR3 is CSAMTGVTEAF. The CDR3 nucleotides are TGCAGTGCGATGACAGGGGTCACTGAAGCTTTC.

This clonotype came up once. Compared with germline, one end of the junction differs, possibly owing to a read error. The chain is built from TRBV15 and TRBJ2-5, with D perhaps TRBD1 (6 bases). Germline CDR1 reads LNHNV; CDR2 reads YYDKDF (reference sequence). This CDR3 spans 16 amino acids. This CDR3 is CATSRDRGRGQGTQVF. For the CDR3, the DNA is TGTGCCACCAGCAGAGATCGCGGCAGGGGTCAAGGAACCCAAGTCTTC.

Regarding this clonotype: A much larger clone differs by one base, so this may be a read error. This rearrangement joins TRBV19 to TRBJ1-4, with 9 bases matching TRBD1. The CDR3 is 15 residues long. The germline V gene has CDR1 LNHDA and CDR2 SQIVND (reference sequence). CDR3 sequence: CACSIGGTGREKLFF. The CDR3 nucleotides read TGTGCCTGTAGTATAGGGGGGACAGGGAGAGAAAAACTGTTTTTT.

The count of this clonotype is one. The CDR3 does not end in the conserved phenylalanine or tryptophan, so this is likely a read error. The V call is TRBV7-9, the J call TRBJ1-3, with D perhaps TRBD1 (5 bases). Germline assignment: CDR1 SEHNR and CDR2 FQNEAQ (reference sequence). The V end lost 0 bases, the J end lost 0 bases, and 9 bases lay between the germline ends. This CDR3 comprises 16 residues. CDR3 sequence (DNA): TGTGCCAGCAGCTTAGCAAGGGGAGGCTCTGGAAACACCATATATCTT. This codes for CASSLARGGSGNTIYL.

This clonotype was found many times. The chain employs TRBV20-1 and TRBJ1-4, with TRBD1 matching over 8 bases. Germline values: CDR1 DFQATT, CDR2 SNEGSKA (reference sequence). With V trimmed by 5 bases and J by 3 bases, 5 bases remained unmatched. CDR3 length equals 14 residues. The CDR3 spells CSAGQGLANEKLFF. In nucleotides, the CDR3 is TGCAGTGCTGGACAGGGTCTGGCTAATGAAAAACTGTTTTTT.

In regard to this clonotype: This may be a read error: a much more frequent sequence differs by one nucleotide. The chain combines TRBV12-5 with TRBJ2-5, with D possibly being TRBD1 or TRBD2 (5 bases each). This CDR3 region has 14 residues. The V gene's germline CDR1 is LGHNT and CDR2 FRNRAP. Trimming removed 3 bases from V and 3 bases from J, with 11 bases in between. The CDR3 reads CASGFQRGEETQYF. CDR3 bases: TGTGCTAGTGGTTTCCAACGGGGCGAAGAGACCCAGTACTTC.

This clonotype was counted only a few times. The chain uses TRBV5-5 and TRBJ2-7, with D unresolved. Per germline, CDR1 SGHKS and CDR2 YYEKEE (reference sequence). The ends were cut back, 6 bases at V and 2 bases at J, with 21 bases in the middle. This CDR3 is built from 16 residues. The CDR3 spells CASNLMSALSAYEQYF. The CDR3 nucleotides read TGTGCCAGCAACCTCATGTCGGCCCTCAGCGCCTACGAGCAGTACTTC.

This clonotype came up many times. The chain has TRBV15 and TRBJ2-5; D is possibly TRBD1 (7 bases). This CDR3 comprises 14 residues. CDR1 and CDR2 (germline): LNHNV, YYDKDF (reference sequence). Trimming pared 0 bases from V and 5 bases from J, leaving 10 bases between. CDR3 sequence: CATSRDQGGETQYF. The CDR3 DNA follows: TGTGCCACCAGCAGAGATCAGGGGGGTGAGACCCAGTACTTC.

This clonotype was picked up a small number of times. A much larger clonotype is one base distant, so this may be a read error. CDR3 DNA sequence: TGTGCCAGCAGCTCGGGGGTTAACGCCGGGGAGCTGTTTTTT. Protein sequence: CASSSGVNAGELFF. The chain uses TRBV11-2 and TRBJ2-2, with D perhaps matching TRBD2 (6 bases). V was clipped by 4 bases and J by 6 bases, with 12 bases between them. The CDR3 is made up of 14 amino acids. CDR1 and CDR2 (germline): SGHAT, FQNNGV.

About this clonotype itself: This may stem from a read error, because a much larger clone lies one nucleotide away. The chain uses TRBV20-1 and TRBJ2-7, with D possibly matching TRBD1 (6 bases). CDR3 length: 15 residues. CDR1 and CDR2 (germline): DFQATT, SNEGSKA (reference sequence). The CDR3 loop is CGARALQGEGYEQYF. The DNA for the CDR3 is TGCGGTGCTAGGGCCTTACAGGGAGAAGGCTACGAGCAGTACTTC.

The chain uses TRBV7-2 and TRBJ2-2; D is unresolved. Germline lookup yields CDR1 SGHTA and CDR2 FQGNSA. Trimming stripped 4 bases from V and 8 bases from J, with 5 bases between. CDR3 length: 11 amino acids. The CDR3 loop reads CASSSQGELFF. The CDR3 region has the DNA TGTGCCAGCAGCTCACAGGGGGAGCTGTTTTTT.

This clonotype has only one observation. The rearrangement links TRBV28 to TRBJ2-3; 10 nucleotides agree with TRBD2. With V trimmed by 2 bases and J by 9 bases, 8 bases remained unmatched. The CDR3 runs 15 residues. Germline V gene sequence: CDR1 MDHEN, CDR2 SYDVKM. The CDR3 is CASSLGLAGVGTQYF. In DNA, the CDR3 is TGTGCCAGCAGTTTAGGTCTAGCGGGAGTGGGAACGCAGTATTTT. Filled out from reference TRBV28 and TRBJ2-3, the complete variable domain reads DVKVTQSSRYLVKRTGEKVFLECVQDMDHENMFWYRQDPGLGLRLIYFSYDVKMKEKGDIPEGYSVSREKKERFSLILESASTNQTSMYLCASSLGLAGVGTQYFGPGTRLTVL.

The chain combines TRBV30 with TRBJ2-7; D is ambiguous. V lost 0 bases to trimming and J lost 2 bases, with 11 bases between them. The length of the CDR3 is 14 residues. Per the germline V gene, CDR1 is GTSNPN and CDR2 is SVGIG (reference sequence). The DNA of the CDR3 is TGTGCCTGGAGTGTAAGTGTCGGCCCCTACGAGCAGTACTTC. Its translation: CAWSVSVGPYEQYF.

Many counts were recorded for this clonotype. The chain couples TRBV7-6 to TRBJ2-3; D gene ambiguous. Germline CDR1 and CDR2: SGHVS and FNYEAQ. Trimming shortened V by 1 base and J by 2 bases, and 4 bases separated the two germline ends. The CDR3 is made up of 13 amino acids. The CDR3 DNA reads TGTGCCAGCAGCTTAGGGGACACAGATACGCAGTATTTT. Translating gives CASSLGDTDTQYF.

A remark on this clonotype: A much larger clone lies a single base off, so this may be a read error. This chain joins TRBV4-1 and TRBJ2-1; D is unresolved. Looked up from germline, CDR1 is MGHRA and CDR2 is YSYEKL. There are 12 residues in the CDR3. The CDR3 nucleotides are TGCGCCAGCAGCCAAGATGGACGTGAGCGGTTCTTC. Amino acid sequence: CASSQDGRERFF.

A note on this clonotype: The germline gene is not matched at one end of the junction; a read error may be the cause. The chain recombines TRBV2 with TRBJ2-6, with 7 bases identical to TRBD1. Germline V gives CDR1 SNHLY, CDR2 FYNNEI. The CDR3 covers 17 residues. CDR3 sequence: CAGSETGSLWGANVLTF. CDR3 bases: TGTGCCGGCAGTGAGACAGGGTCTCTCTGGGGTGCCAACGTCCTGACCTTC. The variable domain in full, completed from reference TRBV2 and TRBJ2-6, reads EPEVTQTPSHQVTQMGQEVILRCVPISNHLYFYWYRQILGQKVEFLVSFYNNEISEKSEIFDDQFSVERPDGSNFTLKIRSTKLEDSAMYFCAGSETGSLWGANVLTFGAGSRLTVL.

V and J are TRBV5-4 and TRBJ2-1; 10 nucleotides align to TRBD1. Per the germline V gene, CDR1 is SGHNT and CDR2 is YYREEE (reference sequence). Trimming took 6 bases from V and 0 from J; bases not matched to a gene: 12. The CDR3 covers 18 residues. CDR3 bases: TGTGCCAGCACCCGGACAGGGGGTTCCACTAGCTCCTACAATGAGCAGTTCTTC. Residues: CASTRTGGSTSSYNEQFF.

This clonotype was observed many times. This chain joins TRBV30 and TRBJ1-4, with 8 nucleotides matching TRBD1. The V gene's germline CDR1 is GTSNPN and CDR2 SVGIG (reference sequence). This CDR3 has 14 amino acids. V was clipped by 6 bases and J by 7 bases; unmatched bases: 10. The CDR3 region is CACRDRGLSEKLFF. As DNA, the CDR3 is TGTGCCTGTCGCGACAGGGGCTTAAGTGAAAAACTGTTTTTT.

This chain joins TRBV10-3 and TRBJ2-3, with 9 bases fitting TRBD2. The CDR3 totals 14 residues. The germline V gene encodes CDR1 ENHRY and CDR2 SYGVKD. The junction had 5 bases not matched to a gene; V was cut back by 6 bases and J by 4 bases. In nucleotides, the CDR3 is TGTGCCATCAGGTTAGCGGGAGCCCCAGATACGCAGTATTTT. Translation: CAIRLAGAPDTQYF.

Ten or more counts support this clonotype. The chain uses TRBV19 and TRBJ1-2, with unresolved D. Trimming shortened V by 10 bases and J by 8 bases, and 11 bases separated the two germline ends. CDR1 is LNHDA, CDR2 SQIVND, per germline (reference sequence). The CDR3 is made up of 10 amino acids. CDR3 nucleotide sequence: TGTGCCACCCAAGGCGGGGGCTACACCTTC. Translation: CATQGGGYTF.

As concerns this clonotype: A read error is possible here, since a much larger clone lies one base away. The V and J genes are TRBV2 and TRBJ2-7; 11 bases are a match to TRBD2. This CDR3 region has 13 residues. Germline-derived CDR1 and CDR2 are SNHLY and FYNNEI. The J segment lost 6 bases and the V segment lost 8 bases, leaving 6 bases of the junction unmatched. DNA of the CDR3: TGTGCCAGCCAACTAGCGGGAGCTTGCGAGCAGTACTTC. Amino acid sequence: CASQLAGACEQYF.

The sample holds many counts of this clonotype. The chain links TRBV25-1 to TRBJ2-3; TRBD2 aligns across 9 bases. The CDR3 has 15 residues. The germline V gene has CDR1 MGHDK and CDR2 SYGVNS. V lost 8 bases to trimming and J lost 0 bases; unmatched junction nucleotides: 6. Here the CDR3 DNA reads TGTGCCAGCGCCACTAGCGGGCCTAGCACAGATACGCAGTATTTT. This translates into CASATSGPSTDTQYF.

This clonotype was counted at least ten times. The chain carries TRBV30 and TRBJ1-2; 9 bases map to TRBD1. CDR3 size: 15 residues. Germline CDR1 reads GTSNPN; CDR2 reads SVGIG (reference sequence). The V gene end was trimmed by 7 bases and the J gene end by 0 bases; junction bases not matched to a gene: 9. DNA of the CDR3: TGTGCCTTGAACCGGGACAGGGCAGCTAACTATGGCTACACCTTC. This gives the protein CALNRDRAANYGYTF. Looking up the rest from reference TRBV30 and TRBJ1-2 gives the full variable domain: SQTIHQWPATLVQPVGSPLSLECTVEGTSNPNLYWYRQAAGRGLQLLFYSVGIGQISSEVPQNLSASRPQDRQFILSSKKLLLSDSGFYLCALNRDRAANYGYTFGSGTRLTVV.

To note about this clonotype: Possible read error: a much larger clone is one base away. CDR3 nucleotide sequence: TGTGCCAGCAATTTGGCTCTTCTGGGCAGGGTCAATCAGCCCCAGCATTTT. It yields the protein CASNLALLGRVNQPQHF. The chain links TRBV6-6 to TRBJ1-5, with D possibly matching TRBD1 (5 bases). The CDR3 covers 17 residues. With 7 bases removed from V and 3 bases from J, the gap between germline ends came to 22 bases. Germline lookup yields CDR1 MNHNY and CDR2 SVGAGI (reference sequence).